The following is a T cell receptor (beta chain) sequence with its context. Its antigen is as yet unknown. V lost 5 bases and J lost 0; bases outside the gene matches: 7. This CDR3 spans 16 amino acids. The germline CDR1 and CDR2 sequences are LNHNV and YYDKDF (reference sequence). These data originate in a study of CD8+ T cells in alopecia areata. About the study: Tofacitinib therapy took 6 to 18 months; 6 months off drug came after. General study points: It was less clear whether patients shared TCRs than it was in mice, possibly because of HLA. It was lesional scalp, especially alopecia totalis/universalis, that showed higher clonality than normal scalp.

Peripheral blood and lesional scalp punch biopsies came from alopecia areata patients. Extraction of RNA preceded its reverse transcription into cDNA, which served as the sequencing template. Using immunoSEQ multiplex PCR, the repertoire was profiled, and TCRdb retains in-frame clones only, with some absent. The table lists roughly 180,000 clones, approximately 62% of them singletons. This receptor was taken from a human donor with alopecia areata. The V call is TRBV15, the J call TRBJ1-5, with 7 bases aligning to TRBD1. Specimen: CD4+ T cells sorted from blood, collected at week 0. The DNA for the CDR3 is TGTGCCACCAGCGGACGACAGGGTCCTAGCAATCAGCCCCAGCATTTT. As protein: CATSGRQGPSNQPQHF.